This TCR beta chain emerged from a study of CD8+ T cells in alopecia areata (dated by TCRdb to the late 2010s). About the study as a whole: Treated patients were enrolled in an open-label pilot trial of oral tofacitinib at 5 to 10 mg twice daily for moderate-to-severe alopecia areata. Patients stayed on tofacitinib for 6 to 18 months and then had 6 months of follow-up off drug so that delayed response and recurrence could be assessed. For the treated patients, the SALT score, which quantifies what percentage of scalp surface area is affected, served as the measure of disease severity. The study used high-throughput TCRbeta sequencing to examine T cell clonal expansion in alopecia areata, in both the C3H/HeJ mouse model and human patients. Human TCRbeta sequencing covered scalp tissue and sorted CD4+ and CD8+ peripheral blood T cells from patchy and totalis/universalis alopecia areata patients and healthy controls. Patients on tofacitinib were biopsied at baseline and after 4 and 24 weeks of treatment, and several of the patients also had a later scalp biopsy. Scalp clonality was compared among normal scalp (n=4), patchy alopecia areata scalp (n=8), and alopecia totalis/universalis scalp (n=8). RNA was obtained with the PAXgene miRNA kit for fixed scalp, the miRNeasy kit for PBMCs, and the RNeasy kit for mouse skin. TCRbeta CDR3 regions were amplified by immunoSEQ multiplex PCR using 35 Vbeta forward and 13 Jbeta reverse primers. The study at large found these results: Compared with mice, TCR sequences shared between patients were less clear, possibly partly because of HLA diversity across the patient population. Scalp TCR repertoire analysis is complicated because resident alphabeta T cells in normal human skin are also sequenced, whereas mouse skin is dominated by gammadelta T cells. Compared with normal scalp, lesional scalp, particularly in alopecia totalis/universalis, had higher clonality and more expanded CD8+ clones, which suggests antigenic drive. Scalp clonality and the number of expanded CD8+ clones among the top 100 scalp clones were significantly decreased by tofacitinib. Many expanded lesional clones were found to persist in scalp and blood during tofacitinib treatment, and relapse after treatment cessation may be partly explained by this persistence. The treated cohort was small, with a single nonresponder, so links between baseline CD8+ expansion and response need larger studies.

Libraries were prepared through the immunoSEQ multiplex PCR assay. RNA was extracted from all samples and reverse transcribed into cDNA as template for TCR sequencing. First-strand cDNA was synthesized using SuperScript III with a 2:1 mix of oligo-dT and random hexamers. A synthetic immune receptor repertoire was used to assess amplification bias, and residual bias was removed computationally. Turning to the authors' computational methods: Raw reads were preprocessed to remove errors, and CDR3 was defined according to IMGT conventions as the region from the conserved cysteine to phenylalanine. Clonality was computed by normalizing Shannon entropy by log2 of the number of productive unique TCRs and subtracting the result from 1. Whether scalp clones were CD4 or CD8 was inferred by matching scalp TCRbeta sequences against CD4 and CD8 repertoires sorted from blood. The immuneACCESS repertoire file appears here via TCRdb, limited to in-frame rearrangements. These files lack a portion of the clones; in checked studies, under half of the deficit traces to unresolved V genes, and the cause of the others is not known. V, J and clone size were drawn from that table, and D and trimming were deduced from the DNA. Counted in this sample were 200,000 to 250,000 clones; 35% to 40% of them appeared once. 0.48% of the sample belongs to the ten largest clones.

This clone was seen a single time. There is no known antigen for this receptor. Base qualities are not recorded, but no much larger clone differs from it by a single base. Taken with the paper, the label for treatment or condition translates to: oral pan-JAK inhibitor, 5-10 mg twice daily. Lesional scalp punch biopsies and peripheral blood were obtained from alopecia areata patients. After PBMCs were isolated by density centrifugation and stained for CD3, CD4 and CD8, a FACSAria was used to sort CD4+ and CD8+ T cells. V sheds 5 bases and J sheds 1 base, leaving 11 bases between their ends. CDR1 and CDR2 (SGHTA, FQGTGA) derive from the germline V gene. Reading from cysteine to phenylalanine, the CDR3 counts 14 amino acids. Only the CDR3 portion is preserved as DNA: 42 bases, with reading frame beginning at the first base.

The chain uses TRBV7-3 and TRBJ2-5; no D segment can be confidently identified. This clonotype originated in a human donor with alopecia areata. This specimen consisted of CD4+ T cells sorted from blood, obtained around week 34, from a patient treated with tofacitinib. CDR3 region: CASSQTGLQETQYF. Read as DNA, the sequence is TGTGCCAGCAGCCAGACTGGCCTCCAAGAGACCCAGTACTTC.